These 19 T cell receptor beta chains share one sample of origin, sequenced in a study of T-cell reconstitution after alpha-beta-depleted transplantation in children. Molecular barcoding with unique molecular identifiers was used for the TCRbeta library. TCRdb re-derived calls from the PCR reads in MiXCR, one entry per CDR3 protein. This sample has about 610,000 distinct CDR3 sequences; 27% occur once, and the top ten carry about 35%. Sequencing was performed on PBMCs, taken before TCRalphabeta/CD19-depleted stem cell transplant. Every receptor here comes from a boy younger than two with Wiskott-Aldrich syndrome, due to receive a stem cell transplant.

The chain employs TRBV5-5 and TRBJ1-2, with 7 bases lining up with TRBD1. CDR3 length: 14 residues. CDR1 and CDR2 from the germline V gene are SGHKS and YYEKEE (reference sequence). V trimming: 6 bases; J trimming: 4 bases; junction bases outside the gene matches: 9. CDR3 in amino acids: CASTALGQTYGYTF. The DNA of the CDR3 is TGTGCCAGCACCGCACTGGGACAGACCTATGGCTACACCTTC. The full variable domain, with the rest looked up from reference TRBV5-5 and TRBJ1-2, is DAGVTQSPTHLIKTRGQQVTLRCSPISGHKSVSWYQQVLGQGPQFIFQYYEKEERGRGNFPDRFSARQFPNYSSELNVNALLLGDSALYLCASTALGQTYGYTFGSGTRLTVV.

This clonotype was detected a few times. The chain joins TRBV20-1 to TRBJ1-1; D not certain. Trimming cost V 3 bases and J 0 bases, with 5 bases left between them. The germline V gene has CDR1 DFQATT and CDR2 SNEGSKA (reference sequence). This CDR3 is built from 12 residues. Here the CDR3 DNA reads TGCAGTGCTAGTCCGATGAACACTGAAGCTTTCTTT. Its translation is CSASPMNTEAFF.

CDR3 nucleotides: TGCAGTGCTCTTCCGCGTCTGTACAATGAGCAGTTCTTC. Translation gives CSALPRLYNEQFF. The rearrangement uses TRBV20-1 and TRBJ2-1; no clear D gene. CDR3 length equals 13 residues. Germline V CDR1 and CDR2: DFQATT, SNEGSKA (reference sequence). V was trimmed by 5 bases and J by 4 bases, leaving 12 bases between them.

The rearrangement joins TRBV6-1 to TRBJ2-5, with TRBD2 as a possible D gene (5 bases). The CDR3 loop spans 12 amino acids. Germline V lookup: CDR1 MNHNS, CDR2 SASEGT. V was pared by 5 bases and J by 3 bases, with 7 bases between. The CDR3 is CASSRLKETQYF. The DNA of the CDR3 is TGTGCCAGCAGTAGACTAAAAGAGACCCAGTACTTC.

This clonotype was counted a few times. J is TRBJ1-1 and V is TRBV5-1; 8 positions match TRBD1. CDR1 is SGHRS, CDR2 YFSETQ, per germline. J was trimmed by 7 bases and V by 3 bases; bases with no gene match: 17. The CDR3 length is 17 residues. CDR3 amino acids: CASSSQLNLRGRNEAFF. In DNA, the CDR3 is TGCGCCAGCAGCTCCCAACTCAACCTCAGGGGGCGTAATGAAGCTTTCTTT.

This clonotype was seen only a few times. The chain joins TRBV7-8 to TRBJ2-7, with 7 bases lining up with TRBD1. The germline V gene encodes CDR1 SGHVS and CDR2 FQNEAQ. Trimming took 5 bases from V and 3 from J; bases not matched to a gene: 10. CDR3 size: 15 residues. CDR3 residues: CASSLVEGANYEQYF. The DNA for the CDR3 is TGTGCCAGCAGCCTAGTAGAGGGGGCAAACTACGAGCAGTACTTC.

The rearrangement uses TRBV9 and TRBJ2-1; D is ambiguous. V was pared by 0 bases and J by 4 bases, with 5 bases between. CDR1 and CDR2 (germline): SGDLS, YYNGEE. This CDR3 has 13 amino acids. DNA of the CDR3: TGTGCCAGCAGCGTAGCGGTTTACAATGAGCAGTTCTTC. Amino acids: CASSVAVYNEQFF. Using reference TRBV9 and TRBJ2-1 for the parts outside the CDR3, the full variable domain is DSGVTQTPKHLITATGQRVTLRCSPRSGDLSVYWYQQSLDQGLQFLIQYYNGEERAKGNILERFSAQQFPDLHSELNLSSLELGDSALYFCASSVAVYNEQFFGPGTRLTVL.

This clonotype has just a few counts. J is TRBJ2-1 and V is TRBV6-5; 15 bases are shared with TRBD2. The junction had 15 bases not matched to a gene; V was cut back by 5 bases and J by 16 bases. The length of the CDR3 is 16 residues. Germline-derived CDR1 and CDR2 are MNHEY and SVGAGI. The CDR3 loop reads CASSTLSWTSGRARFF. CDR3 DNA sequence: TGTGCCAGCAGTACTCTCTCCTGGACTAGCGGGAGGGCTAGATTCTTC.

Only a few counts were recorded for this clonotype. The rearrangement links TRBV20-1 to TRBJ2-1; perhaps TRBD2 as D (5 bases). Trimming pared 1 base from V and 8 bases from J, leaving 18 bases between. CDR1 and CDR2 from the germline V gene are DFQATT and SNEGSKA (reference sequence). This CDR3 contains 15 residues. This CDR3 is CSARAPSSSIDEQFF. CDR3 nucleotide sequence: TGCAGTGCTAGAGCCCCTAGCTCGTCTATCGATGAGCAGTTCTTC.

V is TRBV12-3 or TRBV12-4 and J is TRBJ2-1, with a weak D call TRBD2 (7 bases). This CDR3 region has 15 residues. Trimming left V 3 bases short and J 8 bases short, with 17 bases between. CDR3 nucleotides: TGTGCCAGCAGTTTGGGGGGAGGGGGGAACGATGAGCAGTTCTTC. Residues: CASSLGGGGNDEQFF.

This chain joins TRBV7-9 and TRBJ2-6; D ambiguous. The CDR3 extends over 15 amino acids. V dropped 2 bases and J dropped 3 bases, with 8 bases sitting between them. The germline V gene encodes CDR1 SEHNR and CDR2 FQNEAQ (reference sequence). CDR3 residues: CASSLRGGGANVLTF. CDR3 sequence (DNA): TGTGCCAGCAGCTTAAGAGGCGGTGGGGCCAACGTCCTGACTTTC.

This clonotype appeared a few times. The chain carries TRBV15 and TRBJ2-5; tentatively, D is TRBD2 (6 bases). The CDR3 loop spans 15 amino acids. The V end lost 0 bases, the J end lost 9 bases, and 17 bases lay between the germline ends. CDR1 and CDR2 from the germline V gene are LNHNV and YYDKDF (reference sequence). CDR3 nucleotides: TGTGCCACCAGCAGAGAAGGCAGTTCGGGGGAGGCCCAGTACTTC. This gives the protein CATSREGSSGEAQYF.

This clonotype was seen only a few times. This CDR3 is CAISESMNEQFF. DNA for the CDR3: TGTGCCATCAGTGAGTCTATGAATGAGCAGTTCTTC. The chain links TRBV10-3 to TRBJ2-1; D is unresolved. Germline V gene data show CDR1 as ENHRY and CDR2 as SYGVKD. V lost 0 bases to trimming and J lost 7 bases, with 4 bases between them. The CDR3 extends over 12 amino acids.

V and J are TRBV7-6 and TRBJ2-2; 7 nucleotides match TRBD2. The germline gives CDR1 SGHVS, CDR2 FNYEAQ. V shed 5 bases and J 4 bases; nucleotides not matched to a gene: 4. The CDR3 consists of 14 residues. DNA for the CDR3: TGTGCCAGCAGCGCTAGCGGTTTCACCGGGGAGCTGTTTTTT. As protein: CASSASGFTGELFF.

The chain couples TRBV18 to TRBJ2-7, with 8 bases identical to TRBD2. The junction had 11 bases not matched to a gene; V was cut back by 4 bases and J by 6 bases. The CDR3 is 15 residues long. Germline V gene sequence: CDR1 KGHSH, CDR2 LQKENI. The CDR3 DNA sequence: TGTGCCAGCTCACGCGCCGGGACTAGAGAGCTCGAGCAGTACTTC. It translates to CASSRAGTRELEQYF.

V usage is TRBV10-2 and J usage is TRBJ2-7; 9 nucleotides line up with TRBD1. There are 14 residues in the CDR3. V gave up 6 bases and J gave up 3 bases; unmatched junction bases: 6. CDR1 WSHSY and CDR2 SAAADI come from the germline V gene. Here the CDR3 DNA reads TGCGCCAGCAGCACCTCGACAGGGGGCTACGAGCAGTACTTC. It translates to CASSTSTGGYEQYF.

This clonotype occurred once. The chain recombines TRBV19 with TRBJ2-6, with D uncertain. Deletions cut 1 base from V and 4 bases from J, with 8 bases between. The germline CDR1 and CDR2 sequences are LNHDA and SQIVND (reference sequence). The CDR3 is made up of 15 amino acids. The CDR3 sequence: CASSIVGYGANVLTF. CDR3 DNA: TGTGCCAGTAGTATAGTGGGTTACGGGGCCAACGTCCTGACTTTC.

This sequence joins TRBV11-2 and TRBJ1-1, with D perhaps TRBD1 (5 bases). Trimming cost V 6 bases and J 6 bases, with 8 bases left between them. The CDR3 has 11 residues. Germline V gene sequence: CDR1 SGHAT, CDR2 FQNNGV. CDR3: CASRGESEAFF. The CDR3 DNA follows: TGTGCCAGCAGAGGGGAGTCTGAAGCTTTCTTT. Complete variable domain (other parts from reference TRBV11-2 and TRBJ1-1): EAGVAQSPRYKIIEKRQSVAFWCNPISGHATLYWYQQILGQGPKLLIQFQNNGVVDDSQLPKDRFSAERLKGVDSTLKIQPAKLEDSAVYLCASRGESEAFFGQGTRLTVV.

The V call is TRBV20-1, the J call TRBJ1-5; TRBD1 agrees at 7 bases. CDR1 is DFQATT and CDR2 is SNEGSKA in the germline V gene (reference sequence). V shed 1 base and J 6 bases; nucleotides not matched to a gene: 6. The CDR3 length is 14 residues. The chain's CDR3 is CSARVSTGSQPQHF. CDR3 nucleotide sequence: TGCAGTGCTAGAGTTTCGACAGGGAGTCAGCCCCAGCATTTT.